This TCR beta chain was sequenced for a study of cytomegalovirus exposure and HLA in healthy donors. The study drew the donors from its approximately 110-subject validation cohort, separate from the approximately 700-subject first cohort. Whole-study findings and limits: Cytomegalovirus status, reportedly, was diagnosed with high specificity and sensitivity by the classifier. Altogether, 164 TCR beta chains were recorded as cytomegalovirus-associated.

There are 14 residues in the CDR3. Germline CDR1 is ENHRY and CDR2 is SYGVKD. The V and J ends lost 6 bases and 2 bases respectively, with 12 bases between them. The data were produced by immunoSEQ multiplex PCR, yet TCRdb's version contains in-frame clones alone and is incomplete. The repertoire has more than 150,000 clones, roughly 80% of them found once; the top ten carry about 3%. Concerning this clone: Its antigen is undetermined.

The clonotype comes from a woman between 18 and 29 years old in good health and CMV-seropositive. Sequences were obtained from PBMCs. The rearrangement joins TRBV10-3 to TRBJ2-3, with D unclear. CDR3 amino acids: CAISDGGDTDTQYF. For the CDR3, the DNA is TGTGCCATCAGCGACGGCGGTGACACAGATACGCAGTATTTT.